These T cell receptor beta chains were read from a single sample in a study of beta chain features in type 1 diabetes. Profiling relied on immunoSEQ multiplex PCR, and the TCRdb table lists in-frame clones only, not all of them. Here the sample spans about 160,000 clones, roughly 9% being singletons. The sample comprised central memory CD4+ T cells from blood. The receptors stem from a woman aged 25-40 years with type 1 diabetes. Both conserved end residues are part of each CDR3. D genes are given only for firm matches. A row's size may be missing; if present it is once, few, many or a size class.

>TRBJ2-2|15|TRBV19|-|-
TGTGCCAGTGCTTCCTACAGGGCTGGCACCGGGGAGCTGTTTTTT
CASASYRAGTGELFF
>TRBJ1-4|14|TRBV27|few|-
TGTGCCAGCGGGGAATGGGGGGAAGAGGAAAAACTGTTTTTT
CASGEWGEEEKLFF
>TRBJ1-1|14|TRBV15|-|TRBD1
TGTGCCACCAGCAGAGATCTGGGGACAGGGGAAGCTTTCTTT
CATSRDLGTGEAFF
>TRBJ2-3|14|TRBV7-7|few|TRBD2
TGTGCTAGCAGCTTAGGAGCGGGAGCAGATACGCAGTATTTT
CASSLGAGADTQYF
>TRBJ2-7|15|TRBV10-3|few|-
TGTGCCATCAGTGAAGGCAGCGAACTATTCGACGAGCAGTACTTC
CAISEGSELFDEQYF
>TRBJ2-3|13|TRBV11-2|few|-
TGTGCCAGCACCCCCCAGGGAACAGATACGCAGTATTTT
CASTPQGTDTQYF
>TRBJ1-5|15|TRBV28|few|-
TGTGCCAGCACTTCAGAAGGGGCAGGGGATCAGCCCCAGCATTTT
CASTSEGAGDQPQHF
>TRBJ1-1|12|TRBV29-1|few|-
TGCAGCGTTGTCGACACGGGGACTGAAGCTTTCTTT
CSVVDTGTEAFF
>TRBJ1-5|14|TRBV28|few|TRBD1
TGTGCCAGCAGCCCCGGGACAGGGGGGTATCCCCAGCATTTT
CASSPGTGGYPQHF
>TRBJ1-2|14|TRBV9|few|-
TGTGCCAGCAGCGTAGAAGTCAGGGGAGAAGGCTACACCTTC
CASSVEVRGEGYTF
>TRBJ1-2|14|TRBV7-2|few|TRBD1
TGTGCCAGCAGCGTTACAGGGGTCGGCTATGGCTACACCTTC
CASSVTGVGYGYTF
>TRBJ2-1|18|TRBV19|-|TRBD2
TGTGCCAGTAGTATAGATGGGAGGGCCTACGGATCCAACAATGAGCAGTTCTTC
CASSIDGRAYGSNNEQFF
>TRBJ2-1|13|TRBV29-1|-|-
TGCAGCGCTCAGACTAGCTCCTACAATGAGCAGTTCTTC
CSAQTSSYNEQFF
>TRBJ1-1|14|TRBV29-1|-|TRBD1
TGCAGCGCGAAGTTTCAGGGGGTGAACACTGAAGCTTTCTTT
CSAKFQGVNTEAFF
>TRBJ2-2|14|TRBV29-1|few|-
TGCAGCGTTCCTCAACCGGGACATGGTCGGGAGCTGTTTTTT
CSVPQPGHGRELFF
>TRBJ2-5|14|TRBV5-6|few|TRBD1
TGTGCCAGCAGCTTGGACAGGGGGCTGGAGACCCAGTACTTC
CASSLDRGLETQYF
>TRBJ1-3|16|TRBV30|-|TRBD1
TGTGCCTGGAGGTCCGGGACAGATTTCTCTGGAAACACCATATATTTT
CAWRSGTDFSGNTIYF
>TRBJ2-1|19|TRBV4-1|-|-
TGCGCCAGCAGCCCTCAACCCTCATCAGCGGTCATGCCCTACAATGAGCAGTTCTTC
CASSPQPSSAVMPYNEQFF
>TRBJ2-6|19|TRBV27|-|-
TGTGCCAGCAAGGCTCGGTTCAGCACGGTCGGGTCTGGGGCCAACGTCCTGACTTTC
CASKARFSTVGSGANVLTF
>TRBJ1-5|14|TRBV15|-|TRBD1
TGTGCCACCAGCAGAGATGGACAGGATCAGCCCCAGCATTTT
CATSRDGQDQPQHF
>TRBJ2-3|11|TRBV29-1|-|-
TGCAGCTCCTACTTCTCAGATACGCAGTATTTT
CSSYFSDTQYF
>TRBJ1-2|14|TRBV5-1|few|-
TGCGCCAGCAGCCTGACTGACAGCATCTATGGCTACACCTTC
CASSLTDSIYGYTF
>TRBJ2-5|12|TRBV7-9|-|-
TGTGCCAGCAGCCCGACAGTCCCGACCCAGTACTTC
CASSPTVPTQYF
>TRBJ1-2|13|TRBV29-1|few|TRBD1
TGCAGCGTGTCATCGGGACAGGCCTATGGCTACACCTTC
CSVSSGQAYGYTF
>TRBJ1-1|15|TRBV30|-|TRBD1
TGTGCCTGGAGTGTAGAGGGACAGGGACGCACTGAAGCTTTCTTT
CAWSVEGQGRTEAFF
>TRBJ2-5|15|TRBV7-9|-|-
TGTGCCAGCAGCTTAGAACAGGGAAGGCGAGAGACCCAGTACTTC
CASSLEQGRRETQYF
>TRBJ2-7|14|TRBV27|few|-
TGTGCCAGCAGTACCGACAGGTACAACTACGAGCAGTACTTC
CASSTDRYNYEQYF